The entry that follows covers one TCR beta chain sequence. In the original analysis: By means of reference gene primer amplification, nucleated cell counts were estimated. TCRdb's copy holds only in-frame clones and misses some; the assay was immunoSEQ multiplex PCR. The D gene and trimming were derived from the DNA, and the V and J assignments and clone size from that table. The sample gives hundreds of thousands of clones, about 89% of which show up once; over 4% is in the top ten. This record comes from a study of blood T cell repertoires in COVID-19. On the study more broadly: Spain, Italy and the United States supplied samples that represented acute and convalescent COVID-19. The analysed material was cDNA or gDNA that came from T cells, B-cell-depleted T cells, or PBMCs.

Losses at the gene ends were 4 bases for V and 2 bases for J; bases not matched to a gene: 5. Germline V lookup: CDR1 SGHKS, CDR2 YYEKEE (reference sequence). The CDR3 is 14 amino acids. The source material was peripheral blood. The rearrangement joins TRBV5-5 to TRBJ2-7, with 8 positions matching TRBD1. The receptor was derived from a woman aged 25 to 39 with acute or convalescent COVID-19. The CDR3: CASSLRGQAYEQYF. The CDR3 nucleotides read TGTGCCAGCAGCCTCAGGGGGCAGGCCTACGAGCAGTACTTC.